The 4 T cell receptor beta chains below were found in one sample sequenced in a study of shared clonotypes between healthy human individuals. Method: immunoSEQ multiplex PCR; TCRdb's copy keeps in-frame clones and lacks some. The table shows approximately 120,000 clones, with around 68% occurring only once. Source material: memory CD8+ T cells sorted from blood. Indicated subset: CD45RO+ cells pooled with CCR7-negative TemRA cells. These receptors were obtained from a woman in her 30s in good health.

This clone occurred a few times. This chain links TRBV5-6 with TRBJ2-7; D not certain. Germline CDR1 is SGHDT and CDR2 is YYEEEE. V shed 1 base and J shed 0 bases, with 14 bases lying between them. The CDR3 is 16 amino acids. This chain's CDR3 is CASSLYRLGLSYEQYF. Written as DNA, the CDR3 is TGTGCCAGCAGCTTGTATAGATTAGGGCTCTCCTACGAGCAGTACTTC.

This chain joins TRBV30 and TRBJ1-5; no clear D. The CDR3 is 13 residues long. Germline loops: CDR1 GTSNPN, CDR2 SVGIG (reference sequence). V shed 1 base and J shed 4 bases, with 8 bases lying between them. The CDR3 DNA reads as TGTGCCTGGAGTGAGGCAGGAAATCAGCCCCAGCATTTT. The encoded protein is CAWSEAGNQPQHF.

The chain carries TRBV7-2 and TRBJ2-5; 12 nucleotides align to TRBD2. CDR1 SGHTA and CDR2 FQGNSA come from the germline V gene. J lost 4 bases, V lost 2 bases, and 5 bases had no gene match. This CDR3 has 16 amino acids. CDR3 coding DNA: TGTGCCAGCAGCTTAACTAGCGGGAGGACGAGAGAGACCCAGTACTTC. Amino acid sequence: CASSLTSGRTRETQYF. Combining the CDR3 with reference TRBV7-2 and TRBJ2-5 gives the whole variable domain GAGVSQSPSNKVTEKGKDVELRCDPISGHTALYWYRQSLGQGLEFLIYFQGNSAPDKSGLPSDRFSAERTGGSVSTLTIQRTQQEDSAVYLCASSLTSGRTRETQYFGPGTRLLVL.

This clone counts as medium-sized. CDR3 residues: CASSESPGDSGNTIYF. Here the CDR3 DNA reads TGCGCCAGCAGTGAATCCCCGGGGGACTCTGGAAACACCATATATTTT. The genes are TRBV10-1 and TRBJ1-3; a possible D gene is TRBD1 (5 bases). V was cut by 3 bases and J by 0 bases, with 12 bases left in between. This CDR3 comprises 16 residues. Germline loops: CDR1 WNHNN, CDR2 SYGVQD (reference sequence).